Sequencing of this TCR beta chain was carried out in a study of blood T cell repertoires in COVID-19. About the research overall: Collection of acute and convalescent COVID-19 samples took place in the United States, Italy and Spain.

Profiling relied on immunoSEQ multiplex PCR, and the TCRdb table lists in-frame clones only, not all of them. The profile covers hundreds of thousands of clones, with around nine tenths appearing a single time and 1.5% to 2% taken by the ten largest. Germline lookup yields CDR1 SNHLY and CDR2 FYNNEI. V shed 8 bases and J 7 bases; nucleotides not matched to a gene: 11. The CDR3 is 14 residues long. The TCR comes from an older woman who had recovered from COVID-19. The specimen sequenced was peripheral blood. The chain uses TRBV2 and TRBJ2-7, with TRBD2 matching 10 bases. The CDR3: CASQGTSGALEQYF. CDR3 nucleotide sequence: TGTGCCAGCCAAGGTACTAGCGGGGCTTTGGAGCAGTACTTC.